This T cell receptor (beta chain) was identified in a study of neurological immune-mediated disorders (dated by TCRdb to about 2019). A note on the overall study: Of the roughly 35 multiple sclerosis patients, some 30 had relapsing-remitting MS and 3 had secondary progressive MS. The study compared peripheral blood TCR-beta repertoires of HTLV-I-associated myelopathy (HAM/TSP) patients, multiple sclerosis patients and healthy controls using UMI-based sequencing. Alongside PBMC samples, the set of about 100 TCR-beta libraries contained longitudinal samples, technical triplicates, and paired CD4+ and CD8+ T-cell subsets that had been sorted. The cohort was made up of about 65 subjects, consisting of around 15 HAM/TSP patients, some 35 multiple sclerosis patients and roughly 20 healthy controls.

A distance of 13 bases separates the germline ends of V and J, which lose 1 base and 2 bases respectively. From its cysteine to its phenylalanine, the CDR3 spans 16 amino acids. The only DNA kept is the CDR3, 48 bases in frame from the first base. Beyond this particular receptor, the publication reports: No identical CDR3 amino acid sequences were shared among expanded clones across subjects, suggesting private TCR-beta repertoires in all groups. The MS cluster was not associated with any clinical or MRI features, and the authors stated that larger cohorts are needed. Repertoires from 18 of 34 MS patients were grouped by phylogenetic analysis into a cluster of related CDR3 sequences, suggesting a possible repertoire-level signature. TCR clonal expansion was highest in HAM/TSP patients and lowest in MS patients, with MS patients falling below even healthy controls.

In its sample, this clonotype was seen many times. Its target antigen remains unknown. Base qualities are missing; no much larger clone stands one base away. Libraries from unsorted PBMCs were made from 2 million PBMCs kept in RNAlater at -80 degrees C until RNA extraction. Multiple sclerosis patients were enrolled in a US clinical protocol evaluating disease progression by magnetic resonance imaging. Peripheral blood was subjected to Ficoll-Hypaque density gradient centrifugation to isolate PBMCs, which were then cryopreserved in liquid nitrogen. cDNA was synthesized by template-switch 5'RACE using a primer carrying a 10-nucleotide random unique molecular identifier by which each TCR transcript was tagged. Over 180 million TCR-beta sequences, covering 15-18 subjects, were produced in each sequencing run. Total RNA was extracted with the RNeasy kit. Using the KAPA Real-time Library Amplification kit, TCR-beta VDJ regions were amplified with primers for the TCR constant region and the 5'RACE anchor. Sample indexes and Illumina adaptors were added in a first PCR, and a second PCR then increased library yield. After Ampure bead purification, the roughly 650 bp TCR product was size-selected on a 2% E-gel SizeSelection system. Before pooling, libraries had their quality checked on a Bioanalyzer, their concentration measured with Qubit, and their quantity determined with the Kapa Library Quantification kit. An Illumina HiSeq 2500 was used to sequence the libraries paired-end at 2 x 150 bp. To increase sequence diversity, roughly 23-30% phiX was spiked into each library pool. On the study's bioinformatics: Quality-filtered reads were processed with the UMI-based MiGEC pipeline, which removed over 80% of raw TCR sequences during error correction. IMGT germline references were used for alignment of VDJ genes, and clonotypes were defined by a unique CDR3 amino acid sequence together with V-J genes. Clonal expansion, Shannon diversity, and CDR3 relatedness (CalcPairwiseDistances, ClusterSamples) were evaluated with VDJtools, and phylogenetic trees were built with CLCbio workbench. A clone was classed as expanded if it had 8 or more unique UMIs, a cutoff based on coefficient-of-variation modelling across technical triplicates. TCRdb reprocessed the public reads (quality trimming at Q25 with fastp, clone calling with MiXCR) and kept in-frame beta chains. Identical CDR3 protein sequences are pooled into one entry, listed with their most common genes and DNA. V and J calls and clone size were set by TCRdb, not the authors. The sample table lists about 60,000 distinct CDR3 sequences, roughly 3.5% of them with a count of one. The ten largest clonotypes hold 2.2% of the sample.

Sequencing used PBMCs. The sequence was obtained from a woman aged 45-65 years with multiple sclerosis. In this chain, TRBV12-3 or TRBV12-4 is recombined with TRBJ2-3; the D segment could be TRBD2, given 5 matching bases. CDR3 protein: CASSLVDQRNTDTQYF. In nucleotides, the sequence is TGTGCCAGCAGTTTAGTAGATCAGCGGAACACAGATACGCAGTATTTT.